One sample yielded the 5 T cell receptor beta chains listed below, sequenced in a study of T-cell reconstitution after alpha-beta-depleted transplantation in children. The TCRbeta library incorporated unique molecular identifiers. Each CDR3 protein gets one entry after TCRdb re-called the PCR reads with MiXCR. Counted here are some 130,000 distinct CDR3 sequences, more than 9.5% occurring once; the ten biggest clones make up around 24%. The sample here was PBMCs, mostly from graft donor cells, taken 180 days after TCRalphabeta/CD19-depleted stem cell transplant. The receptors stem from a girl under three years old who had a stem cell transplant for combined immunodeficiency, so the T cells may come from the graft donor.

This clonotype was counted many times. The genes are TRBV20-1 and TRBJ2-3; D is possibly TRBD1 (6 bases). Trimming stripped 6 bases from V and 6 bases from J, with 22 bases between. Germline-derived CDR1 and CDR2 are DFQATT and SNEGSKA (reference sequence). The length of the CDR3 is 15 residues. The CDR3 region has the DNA TGCAGTGCCCTACAGTTCAGGGGACGCTCGGATACGCAGTATTTT. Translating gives CSALQFRGRSDTQYF.

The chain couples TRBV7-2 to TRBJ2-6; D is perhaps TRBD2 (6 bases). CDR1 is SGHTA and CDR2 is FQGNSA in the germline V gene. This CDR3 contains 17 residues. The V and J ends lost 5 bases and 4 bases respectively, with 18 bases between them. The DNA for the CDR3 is TGTGCCAGCAGCCTAAGGGGTTGGGGGGACGGGGCCAACGTCCTGACTTTC. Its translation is CASSLRGWGDGANVLTF.

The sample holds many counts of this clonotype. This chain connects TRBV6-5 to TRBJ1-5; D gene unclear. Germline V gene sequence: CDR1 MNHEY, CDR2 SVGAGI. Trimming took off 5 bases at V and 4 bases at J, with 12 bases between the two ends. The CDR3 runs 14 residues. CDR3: CASSRSPGNQPQHF. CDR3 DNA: TGTGCCAGCAGTCGATCTCCGGGGAATCAGCCCCAGCATTTT.

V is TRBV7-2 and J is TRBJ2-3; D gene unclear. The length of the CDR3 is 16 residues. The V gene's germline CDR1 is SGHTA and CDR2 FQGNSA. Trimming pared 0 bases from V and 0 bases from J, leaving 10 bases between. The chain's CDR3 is CASSLAGLRSTDTQYF. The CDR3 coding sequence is TGTGCCAGCAGCTTAGCAGGGCTACGTAGCACAGATACGCAGTATTTT.

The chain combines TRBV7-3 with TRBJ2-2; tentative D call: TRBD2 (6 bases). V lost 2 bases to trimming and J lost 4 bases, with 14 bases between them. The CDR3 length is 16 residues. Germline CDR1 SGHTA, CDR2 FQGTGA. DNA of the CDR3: TGTGCCAGCAGCTTAGAGGGCGGAGGGCCCACCGGGGAGCTGTTTTTT. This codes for CASSLEGGGPTGELFF. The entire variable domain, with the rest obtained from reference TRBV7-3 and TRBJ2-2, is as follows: GAGVSQTPSNKVTEKGKYVELRCDPISGHTALYWYRQSLGQGPEFLIYFQGTGAADDSGLPNDRFFAVRPEGSVSTLKIQRTERGDSAVYLCASSLEGGGPTGELFFGEGSRLTVL.